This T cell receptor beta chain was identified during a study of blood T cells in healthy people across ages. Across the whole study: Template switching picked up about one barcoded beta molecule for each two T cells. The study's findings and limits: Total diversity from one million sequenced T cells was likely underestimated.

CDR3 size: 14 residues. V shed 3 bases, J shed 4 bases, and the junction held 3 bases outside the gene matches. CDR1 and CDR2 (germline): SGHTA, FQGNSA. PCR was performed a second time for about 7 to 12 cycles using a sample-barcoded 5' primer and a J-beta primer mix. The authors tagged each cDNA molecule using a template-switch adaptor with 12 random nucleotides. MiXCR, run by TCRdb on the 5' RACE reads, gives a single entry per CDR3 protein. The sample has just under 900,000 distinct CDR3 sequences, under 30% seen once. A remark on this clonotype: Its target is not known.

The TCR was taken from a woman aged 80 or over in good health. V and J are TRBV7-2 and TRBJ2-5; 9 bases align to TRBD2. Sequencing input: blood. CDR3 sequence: CASSLRTSVETQYF. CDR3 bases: TGTGCCAGCAGCTTGAGGACTAGCGTAGAGACCCAGTACTTC.